These 19 T cell receptor beta chains originate from one sample sequenced in a study of T cells expressing NK-cell markers. TCRdb reprocessed the 5' RACE reads and reports one entry per CDR3 protein, with no DNA. Its table lists some 460,000 distinct CDR3 sequences. Sample: blood T cells: a sorted CD56 or NKG2C T cell subset, CD4+ or CD8+ T cells, or bulk PBMC T cells (not recorded which). The receptors were sampled from a woman in her forties or fifties in good health.

The CDR3 spells CASSLGSGANVLTF. This chain uses TRBV5-1 with TRBJ2-6. This CDR3 region has 14 residues. CDR1 SGHRS and CDR2 YFSETQ come from the germline V gene.

V usage is TRBV3-1 and J usage is TRBJ2-2; TCRdb names TRBD2, which stays unverified in the absence of DNA. Germline V gives CDR1 LGHDT, CDR2 YNNKEL (reference sequence). The CDR3 totals 15 residues. This CDR3 reads CASSQGGAGLGELFF. The full variable domain, completed using reference TRBV3-1 and TRBJ2-2, is DTAVSQTPKYLVTQMGNDKSIKCEQNLGHDTMYWYKQDSKKFLKIMFSYNNKELIINETVPNRFSPKSPDKAHLNLHINSLELGDSAVYFCASSQGGAGLGELFFGEGSRLTVL.

The chain uses TRBV5-1 and TRBJ1-2. This CDR3 has 14 residues. Germline assignment: CDR1 SGHRS and CDR2 YFSETQ. This CDR3 is CASSFRDLDYGYTF.

The V and J genes are TRBV14 and TRBJ1-5. Looked up from germline, CDR1 is SGHDN and CDR2 is FVKESK. This CDR3 has 15 amino acids. The CDR3 loop is CASSQGSRGNQPQHF. Full variable domain (missing parts from reference TRBV14 and TRBJ1-5): EAGVTQFPSHSVIEKGQTVTLRCDPISGHDNLYWYRRVMGKEIKFLLHFVKESKQDESGMPNNRFLAERTGGTYSTLKVQPAELEDSGVYFCASSQGSRGNQPQHFGDGTRLSIL.

The chain is built from TRBV3-1 and TRBJ1-1. Germline V gene lookup returns CDR1 LGHDT and CDR2 YNNKEL (reference sequence). The CDR3 has 13 residues. CDR3 sequence: CASSLGPTVEAFF.

V is TRBV3-1 and J is TRBJ2-7; TCRdb designates TRBD2, a call that cannot be tested without DNA. The CDR3 contains 16 residues. Per germline, CDR1 LGHDT and CDR2 YNNKEL (reference sequence). CDR3 sequence reads: CASSHEALAGVAEQYF.

V usage is TRBV19 and J usage is TRBJ2-6. Per germline, CDR1 LNHDA and CDR2 SQIVND (reference sequence). The CDR3 is made up of 15 amino acids. CDR3 protein: CASMDRRSGANVLTF.

The rearrangement joins TRBV20-1 to TRBJ2-5; TCRdb lists TRBD1, though no DNA is available to test this call. Looked up from germline, CDR1 is DFQATT and CDR2 is SNEGSKA (reference sequence). The CDR3 extends over 15 amino acids. CDR3 region: CSSRLETGEGETQYF.

This chain connects TRBV5-1 to TRBJ2-5; there is no DNA to check the TCRdb D call of TRBD2. Per germline, CDR1 SGHRS and CDR2 YFSETQ. The CDR3 is 18 amino acids. CDR3 protein: CASSPGVSGSGDRETQYF.

This chain joins TRBV12-3 or TRBV12-4 and TRBJ2-3; TCRdb gives TRBD2 as the D gene, but with no DNA this cannot be confirmed. There are 16 residues in the CDR3. CDR3 region: CASSSRTSGSADTQYF.

The gene calls are TRBV20-1 and TRBJ2-7; TCRdb's assignment of TRBD2 cannot be checked, as there is no DNA. The CDR3 runs to 13 residues. Germline V gene data show CDR1 as DFQATT and CDR2 as SNEGSKA (reference sequence). The CDR3 sequence is CSVVAGLSYEQYF.

This CDR3 reads CASSPNSGLQETQYF. The V call is TRBV12-3 or TRBV12-4, the J call TRBJ2-5; TCRdb lists TRBD2, though no DNA is available to test this call. The CDR3 runs 15 residues.

The CDR3 region is CASSQAHLAGYEQYF. The chain uses TRBV14 and TRBJ2-7; no DNA is available, so the TRBD2 call from TCRdb remains unchecked. CDR3 length: 15 amino acids. The germline V gene encodes CDR1 SGHDN and CDR2 FVKESK.

This CDR3 reads CASTEGRTRGHGYTF. V is TRBV11-2 and J is TRBJ1-2; TCRdb designates TRBD1, a call that cannot be tested without DNA. The germline V gene encodes CDR1 SGHAT and CDR2 FQNNGV. The CDR3 is made up of 15 amino acids. The full variable domain, rest sourced from reference TRBV11-2 and TRBJ1-2, is EAGVAQSPRYKIIEKRQSVAFWCNPISGHATLYWYQQILGQGPKLLIQFQNNGVVDDSQLPKDRFSAERLKGVDSTLKIQPAKLEDSAVYLCASTEGRTRGHGYTFGSGTRLTVV.

The V call is TRBV20-1, the J call TRBJ1-3. CDR1 and CDR2 (germline): DFQATT, SNEGSKA (reference sequence). This CDR3 region has 14 residues. The CDR3 is CSASLESPGNTIYF.

V usage is TRBV3-1 and J usage is TRBJ2-1; TCRdb returns TRBD1, unconfirmable since there is no DNA. Germline V gives CDR1 LGHDT, CDR2 YNNKEL (reference sequence). CDR3 length equals 15 residues. The CDR3 protein is CASSLKGGSYNEQFF.

The chain has TRBV11-3 and TRBJ2-1; the TRBD1 assignment by TCRdb is unverifiable without DNA. The CDR3 runs to 16 residues. The germline V gene encodes CDR1 SGHNT and CDR2 YENEEA. The CDR3 region is CASSLSLLAPYNEQFF.

The rearrangement joins TRBV13 to TRBJ2-1; TCRdb selects TRBD2, and the lack of DNA leaves this call unchecked. This CDR3 region has 15 residues. Per germline, CDR1 PRHDT and CDR2 FYEKMQ (reference sequence). CDR3 amino acids: CASSWGLAGAGEQFF.

CDR3 protein: CASRYSGTEAFF. The rearrangement links TRBV19 to TRBJ1-1. Germline V lookup: CDR1 LNHDA, CDR2 SQIVND (reference sequence). The CDR3 contains 12 residues.